Following are 22 T cell receptor beta chains from one sample sequenced in a study of T cell changes during pregnancy in multiple sclerosis. Profiled with immunoSEQ multiplex PCR; TCRdb holds only in-frame clones, not every one. Of 75,000 to 80,000 clones listed, 89% are singletons. Material: peripheral blood, obtained before pregnancy. The receptor source for this set is a female donor with multiple sclerosis, enrolled in a pregnancy study.

The chain combines TRBV7-2 with TRBJ1-3, with 8 bases that match TRBD1. J was trimmed by 2 bases and V by 5 bases; bases with no gene match: 5. CDR1 and CDR2 from the germline V gene are SGHTA and FQGNSA. This CDR3 region has 15 residues. The CDR3 nucleotides read TGTGCCAGCAGCCCTGGACAGGGCCCTGGAAACACCATATATTTT. Its translation is CASSPGQGPGNTIYF.

The rearrangement links TRBV23-1 to TRBJ1-1; D is ambiguous. TRBV23-1 carries the ORF label, with uncertain function. The ends were cut back, 10 bases at V and 4 bases at J, with 7 bases in the middle. The CDR3 has 10 amino acids. The CDR3 bases are TGCGCCACCGCGATCACTGAAGCTTTCTTT. Encoded protein: CATAITEAFF.

The chain combines TRBV4-3 with TRBJ2-6; 8 positions match TRBD1. With 1 base clipped from V and 4 bases from J, the junction kept 12 bases outside the gene matches. The CDR3 contains 19 residues. In germline, CDR1 is LGHNA, CDR2 YSLEER. The CDR3 nucleotides are TGCGCCAGCAGCCAAGTCAAAGGACAGGGCGCTTACGGGGCCAACGTCCTGACTTTC. It is translated as CASSQVKGQGAYGANVLTF.

The chain uses TRBV11-2 and TRBJ2-3; 12 nucleotides line up with TRBD1. The trim removed 5 bases at V and 4 bases at J, leaving 16 bases unmatched. The CDR3 extends over 19 amino acids. CDR1 SGHAT and CDR2 FQNNGV come from the germline V gene. This CDR3 reads CASSLGGGQGAPTPDTQYF. CDR3 bases: TGTGCCAGCAGCCTAGGGGGGGGACAGGGGGCGCCAACCCCAGATACGCAGTATTTT. Full variable domain (missing parts from reference TRBV11-2 and TRBJ2-3): EAGVAQSPRYKIIEKRQSVAFWCNPISGHATLYWYQQILGQGPKLLIQFQNNGVVDDSQLPKDRFSAERLKGVDSTLKIQPAKLEDSAVYLCASSLGGGQGAPTPDTQYFGPGTRLTVL.

V and J are TRBV4-1 and TRBJ1-2; 10 nucleotides line up with TRBD1. Germline assignment: CDR1 MGHRA and CDR2 YSYEKL. This CDR3 region has 16 residues. V shed 3 bases, J shed 7 bases, and the junction held 11 bases outside the gene matches. DNA for the CDR3: TGCGCCAGCAGCCACCCCGGGACAGGGGCTGTATTTGGCTACACCTTC. It encodes CASSHPGTGAVFGYTF.

The chain couples TRBV7-6 to TRBJ1-1, with unresolved D. The length of the CDR3 is 16 residues. With 5 bases removed from V and 1 base from J, the gap between germline ends came to 17 bases. Germline values: CDR1 SGHVS, CDR2 FNYEAQ. The CDR3 region is CASSPESGGKNTEAFF. The CDR3 nucleotides read TGTGCCAGCAGCCCCGAAAGCGGTGGGAAGAACACTGAAGCTTTCTTT.

This chain joins TRBV27 and TRBJ1-6; a possible D gene is TRBD1 (5 bases). The length of the CDR3 is 15 residues. The V and J ends lost 3 bases and 13 bases respectively, with 19 bases between them. The germline V gene encodes CDR1 MNHEY and CDR2 SMNVEV (reference sequence). The CDR3 here is CASSFAGREGDPLHF. Here the CDR3 DNA reads TGTGCCAGCAGTTTTGCGGGGCGAGAAGGTGATCCCCTCCACTTT.

The table lists this clone with a count of one. The rearrangement uses TRBV4-3 and TRBJ2-7; possible D gene TRBD1, 6 bases. CDR3 length: 14 amino acids. Germline CDR1 reads LGHNA; CDR2 reads YSLEER. V was clipped by 1 base and J by 4 bases, with 11 bases between them. The CDR3 spells CASSQVGAGYEQYF. Written as DNA, the CDR3 is TGCGCCAGCAGCCAAGTGGGGGCTGGATACGAGCAGTACTTC.

The V gene is TRBV5-1, the J gene TRBJ1-2; TRBD1 agrees at 8 bases. The germline V gene encodes CDR1 SGHRS and CDR2 YFSETQ. V dropped 3 bases and J dropped 2; count of bases not matched to a gene: 6. CDR3 size: 15 residues. CDR3 protein: CASSYQTGGNYGYTF. The CDR3 coding sequence is TGCGCCAGCAGCTATCAAACAGGGGGGAACTATGGCTACACCTTC.

The V and J genes are TRBV25-1 and TRBJ2-7; tentatively, D is TRBD1 (6 bases). This CDR3 spans 16 amino acids. The germline V and J ends were trimmed by 2 bases and 3 bases, with 17 bases remaining between them. Germline values: CDR1 MGHDK, CDR2 SYGVNS. In DNA, the CDR3 is TGTGCCAGCAGTGAACAACCACAGGGTAATGGCTACGAGCAGTACTTC. Protein product: CASSEQPQGNGYEQYF.

The chain recombines TRBV10-3 with TRBJ2-2; D is perhaps TRBD2 (6 bases). The length of the CDR3 is 14 residues. The V end was cut by 6 bases, the J end by 8 bases, with 16 bases between. Looked up from germline, CDR1 is ENHRY and CDR2 is SYGVKD. The CDR3 sequence is CAIRMGGPPGELFF. Written as DNA, the CDR3 is TGTGCCATCAGGATGGGGGGACCCCCGGGGGAGCTGTTTTTT.

The chain is built from TRBV19 and TRBJ1-5; maybe TRBD1 (5 bases). The CDR3 runs to 15 residues. Between the trimmed V and J ends, which lost 5 bases and 0 bases, there was a span of 11 bases. Germline V gene sequence: CDR1 LNHDA, CDR2 SQIVND (reference sequence). The CDR3 loop is CASSRDGGSNQPQHF. The CDR3 nucleotides are TGTGCCAGTAGTCGGGACGGGGGTAGCAATCAGCCCCAGCATTTT.

Only one count was recorded for this clone. The chain couples TRBV29-1 to TRBJ1-2, with a weak D call TRBD1 (5 bases). Trimming pared 5 bases from V and 4 bases from J, leaving 8 bases between. From germline, CDR1 is SQVTM and CDR2 ANQGSEA. This CDR3 contains 11 residues. The chain's CDR3 is CSVLQVYGYTF. Here the CDR3 DNA reads TGCAGCGTTTTACAGGTCTATGGCTACACCTTC. The full variable domain, rest sourced from reference TRBV29-1 and TRBJ1-2, is SAVISQKPSRDICQRGTSLTIQCQVDSQVTMMFWYRQQPGQSLTLIATANQGSEATYESGFVIDKFPISRPNLTFSTLTVSNMSPEDSSIYLCSVLQVYGYTFGSGTRLTVV.

J is TRBJ2-2 and V is TRBV18; 12 bases are a match to TRBD2. Germline assignment: CDR1 KGHSH and CDR2 LQKENI. The CDR3 is made up of 20 amino acids. Unmatched junction bases numbered 14, after V lost 6 bases and J lost 0 bases. The CDR3 DNA reads as TGTGCCAGCTCGCTCAGGACTAGCGGGACCCTCTTCGCGAACACCGGGGAGCTGTTTTTT. Its translation is CASSLRTSGTLFANTGELFF. Supplemented by reference TRBV18 and TRBJ2-2, the full variable domain reads NAGVMQNPRHLVRRRGQEARLRCSPMKGHSHVYWYRQLPEEGLKFMVYLQKENIIDESGMPKERFSAEFPKEGPSILRIQQVVRGDSAAYFCASSLRTSGTLFANTGELFFGEGSRLTVL.

The V and J genes are TRBV11-3 and TRBJ2-1, with D hard to call. The CDR3 extends over 12 amino acids. Per the germline V gene, CDR1 is SGHNT and CDR2 is YENEEA. V was pared by 5 bases and J by 4 bases, with 6 bases between. The CDR3: CASSHLYNEQFF. The CDR3 DNA follows: TGTGCCAGCAGCCACCTATACAATGAGCAGTTCTTC.

The chain couples TRBV5-1 to TRBJ1-2; TRBD1 matches 11 bases. After removal of 4 bases from V and 7 bases from J, the junction contained 9 bases not matched to a gene. Looked up from germline, CDR1 is SGHRS and CDR2 is YFSETQ. The CDR3 sequence is 15 residues long. CDR3 DNA: TGCGCCAGCAGCCCAGGGACAGGGGGTCCCGCTGGCTACACCTTC. Translating gives CASSPGTGGPAGYTF.

The genes are TRBV10-3 and TRBJ2-5; D is perhaps TRBD2 (5 bases). V dropped 3 bases and J dropped 7 bases, with 15 bases sitting between them. The germline CDR1 and CDR2 sequences are ENHRY and SYGVKD. This CDR3 contains 14 residues. CDR3 residues: CAISDEGTVGTQYF. In DNA form, the CDR3 reads TGTGCCATCAGTGACGAGGGAACAGTTGGGACCCAGTACTTC.

The chain has TRBV27 and TRBJ1-2; 7 bases agree with TRBD1. The CDR3 has 13 residues. CDR1 and CDR2 (germline): MNHEY, SMNVEV (reference sequence). The trim removed 5 bases at V and 8 bases at J, leaving 8 bases unmatched. This CDR3 reads CASSPHRGSGYTF. The CDR3 DNA reads as TGTGCCAGCAGTCCTCACAGGGGATCCGGCTACACCTTC.

This clone was counted once. The rearrangement uses TRBV7-2 and TRBJ2-5; 16 positions match TRBD2. The junction had 5 bases not matched to a gene; V was cut back by 5 bases and J by 5 bases. This CDR3 is 16 amino acids long. Germline V lookup: CDR1 SGHTA, CDR2 FQGNSA. CDR3 in DNA: TGTGCCAGCAGCCCGGGACTAGCGGGGGGGTACGAGACCCAGTACTTC. Translation gives CASSPGLAGGYETQYF.

The rearrangement links TRBV9 to TRBJ2-1; TRBD2 matches at 14 bases. This CDR3 has 19 residues. From germline, CDR1 is SGDLS and CDR2 YYNGEE. V was pared by 0 bases and J by 2 bases, with 7 bases of the junction left unmatched. DNA of the CDR3: TGTGCCAGCAGCGTAGGGACTAGCGGGGGGAGTTTCACCTACAATGAGCAGTTCTTC. As protein: CASSVGTSGGSFTYNEQFF.

The chain couples TRBV2 to TRBJ2-1, with 9 bases identical to TRBD2. J gave up 4 bases and V 7 bases, and 11 bases lay outside the gene matches. The germline CDR1 and CDR2 sequences are SNHLY and FYNNEI. The CDR3 consists of 16 residues. The CDR3 DNA reads TGTGCCAGCACCCCCCAAGGACTAGCGATTTACAATGAGCAGTTCTTC. This translates into CASTPQGLAIYNEQFF.

The rearrangement links TRBV7-9 to TRBJ1-6, with D tentatively TRBD1 (5 bases). Deletions cut 1 base from V and 4 bases from J, with 8 bases between. This CDR3 spans 15 amino acids. Germline V gene lookup returns CDR1 SEHNR and CDR2 FQNEAQ (reference sequence). CDR3 region: CASSLGQGYNSPLHF. CDR3 bases: TGTGCCAGCAGCTTAGGTCAGGGATATAATTCACCCCTCCACTTT.